This is a list of T cell receptor beta chains from one sample in a study of long-term antiretroviral therapy in people with HIV. TCRdb keeps only in-frame clones here, not all; method: immunoSEQ multiplex PCR. Altogether 20,000 to 25,000 clones are present, under 85% being singletons, with the ten largest covering around 18%. Sample: unsorted PBMCs, taken 0.5 years before starting antiretroviral therapy. The receptors here all came from a man between 40 and 49 years old with HIV. CDR3s include the opening cysteine and the closing phenylalanine or tryptophan. D genes are given only for firm matches. Expanded clones get a size class; other rows say once, few or many, or leave the size out.

J	D	length	size	V	DNA	CDR3
TRBJ1-1	TRBD1	18	NA	TRBV18	TGTGCCAGCTCACCGTTTGACAGGGGAAATCGTCGGGGCACTGAAGCTTTCTTT	CASSPFDRGNRRGTEAFF
TRBJ1-2	NA	20	NA	TRBV28	TGTGCCAGCAGTTTGCCACTTGCCCTGGGGGGGATCGGGTCCGGCTATGGCTACACCTTC	CASSLPLALGGIGSGYGYTF
TRBJ1-2	TRBD1	14	once	TRBV28	TGTGCCAGCAGCTCAGGGGGCGCATGGTATGGCTACACCTTC	CASSSGGAWYGYTF
TRBJ1-2	NA	14	NA	TRBV15	TGTGCCACCAGCAGAGAATCCCGGAACTATGGCTACACCTTC	CATSRESRNYGYTF
TRBJ1-6	NA	13	NA	TRBV27	TGTGCCAGCAGTACGGGGTTGTATTCACCCCTCCACTTT	CASSTGLYSPLHF
TRBJ1-1	TRBD1	15	NA	TRBV19	TGTGCCAGTAGTCCGACAGGGGCCGGGAACACTGAAGCTTTCTTT	CASSPTGAGNTEAFF
TRBJ1-6	TRBD1	14	NA	TRBV6-5	TGTGCCAGCAGAGTTAACAGGGGGCGTTCACCCCTCCACTTT	CASRVNRGRSPLHF
TRBJ2-3	NA	17	NA	TRBV11-1	TGTGCCAGCAGCTTAGCAAAGAGGGGGGGGGCAGAAGATACGCAGTATTTT	CASSLAKRGGAEDTQYF
TRBJ1-4	TRBD1	19	NA	TRBV27	TGTGCCAGCAGTCTCGGGACAGGTAGTCCCTTCAACTCTAATGAAAAACTGTTTTTT	CASSLGTGSPFNSNEKLFF
TRBJ1-5	NA	15	NA	TRBV19	TGTGCCAGTATGAGAGTCAGTGGCTGGGATCAGCCCCAGCATTTT	CASMRVSGWDQPQHF
TRBJ1-2	NA	13	few	TRBV5-1	TGCGCCAGCAGCCTGGAAGGGTCTGGTGGCTACACCTTC	CASSLEGSGGYTF
TRBJ2-3	TRBD1	17	NA	TRBV4-1	TGCGCCAGCAGCCAAGTCACCTCTTGGACAGGGGGGGATACGCAGTATTTT	CASSQVTSWTGGDTQYF
TRBJ1-5	NA	14	NA	TRBV25-1	TGTGCCAGCAGTGGGGTCGGGAGCAATCAGCCCCAGCATTTT	CASSGVGSNQPQHF
TRBJ2-6	NA	19	NA	TRBV5-5	TGTGCCAGCAGCTTAGCTCCAGCAGGGACTTTCTCTGGGGCCAACGTCCTGACTTTC	CASSLAPAGTFSGANVLTF
TRBJ2-2	TRBD2	17	NA	TRBV7-2	TGTGCCAGCAGCTTCCTAACTAGCGGGGTCTCCACCGGGGAGCTGTTTTTT	CASSFLTSGVSTGELFF
TRBJ2-7	NA	12	NA	TRBV6-5	TGTGCCAGCAGTTACTCGGGTCGGGAGCAGTACTTC	CASSYSGREQYF
TRBJ1-3	NA	15	NA	TRBV9	TGTGCCAGCAGCGTAGCTGCAGGGGCTGGAAACACCATATATTTT	CASSVAAGAGNTIYF
TRBJ2-7	NA	14	NA	TRBV9	TGTGCCAGCAGCGTAGGGGAGAGCTCCTACGAGCAGTACTTC	CASSVGESSYEQYF
TRBJ2-7	NA	17	few	TRBV28	TGTGCCAGCAGTTTCTCGACGGGAGGGACAGGGACCTACGAGCAGTACTTC	CASSFSTGGTGTYEQYF
TRBJ1-1	NA	15	NA	TRBV7-9	TGTGCCAGCAGCTTAGTAAGTGGCCCGAACACTGAAGCTTTCTTT	CASSLVSGPNTEAFF
TRBJ2-5	NA	11	NA	TRBV29-1	TGCAGCGTTGCGGTGCGAGAGACCCAGTACTTC	CSVAVRETQYF
TRBJ2-2	TRBD1	17	NA	TRBV4-3	TGCGCCAGCAGCCAAGGGACAGGGGCCGCTTCCACCGGGGAGCTGTTTTTT	CASSQGTGAASTGELFF
TRBJ2-7	NA	15	NA	TRBV7-8	TGTGCCAGCAGCTTAGTGGCTGACAGCTCCTACGAGCAGTACTTC	CASSLVADSSYEQYF
TRBJ2-1	NA	11	NA	TRBV19	TGTGCCAGTAGTATCGGTGATGAGCAGTTCTTC	CASSIGDEQFF
TRBJ1-1	NA	11	NA	TRBV30	TGTGCCTGGAGTTACAACACTGAAGCTTTCTTT	CAWSYNTEAFF
TRBJ1-3	NA	17	NA	TRBV5-1	TGCGCCAGCAGCCCTAAGGAGGCGGGATCCCCTGGAAACACCATATATTTT	CASSPKEAGSPGNTIYF
TRBJ2-7	NA	15	few	TRBV29-1	TGCAGCGTTGCCCTCGGCGCCGGACAGACCTACGAGCAGTACTTC	CSVALGAGQTYEQYF
TRBJ2-2	NA	13	NA	TRBV7-9	TGTGCCAGCAGCTACAGGGAGGGCGGGGAGCTGTTTTTT	CASSYREGGELFF
TRBJ1-2	NA	13	NA	TRBV7-9	TGTGCCAGCAGCTTACTGGGTCGGGATGGCTACACCTTC	CASSLLGRDGYTF
TRBJ2-1	NA	13	NA	TRBV27	TGTGCCAGCACCGATTACTCCTACAATGAGCAGTTCTTC	CASTDYSYNEQFF
TRBJ2-5	NA	14	NA	TRBV4-1	TGCGCCAGCAGCCAACCCTGGGGGCAGGAGACCCAGTACTTC	CASSQPWGQETQYF
TRBJ2-4	TRBD1	18	NA	TRBV27	TGTGCCAGCAGTTTGCTACCCATCGGACAGGTAGCCAAAAACATTCAGTACTTC	CASSLLPIGQVAKNIQYF
TRBJ2-2	NA	14	NA	TRBV7-2	TGTGCCAGCAGCTCCCGACACGACACCGGGGAGCTGTTTTTT	CASSSRHDTGELFF
TRBJ1-2	NA	15	NA	TRBV27	TGTGCCAGCAGTCCTACCCCCGGGCCTTACTATGGCTACACCTTC	CASSPTPGPYYGYTF
TRBJ1-5	NA	14	NA	TRBV12-1	NA	CASSFARGSSPQHF
TRBJ1-2	NA	12	NA	TRBV28	TGTGCCAGCAGTTTATCAGTGCCTGGCTACACCTTC	CASSLSVPGYTF
TRBJ2-4	TRBD1	15	few	TRBV28	TGTGCCAGCAGTCCGTGGACAGGGAATTTCAACATTCAGTACTTC	CASSPWTGNFNIQYF
TRBJ1-5	NA	13	NA	TRBV2	TGTGCCCGCGCGTGGGACAGCAATCAGCCCCAGCATTTT	CARAWDSNQPQHF
TRBJ1-2	NA	14	NA	TRBV25-1	TGTGCCAGCAGTGTCATGGGGGGCTCCTATGGCTACACCTTC	CASSVMGGSYGYTF
TRBJ2-3	TRBD2	15	NA	TRBV2	TGTGCCAGCATCTTCGGGACTAGCGGCACAGATACGCAGTATTTT	CASIFGTSGTDTQYF
TRBJ1-1	NA	11	NA	TRBV13	TGTGCCAGCAGCTTAGAGAATGAAGCTTTCTTT	CASSLENEAFF
TRBJ2-3	NA	13	NA	TRBV30	TGTGCCTGGACAGGGGCTCTCACAGATACGCAGTATTTT	CAWTGALTDTQYF
TRBJ2-2	NA	14	NA	TRBV21-1	TGTGCCAGCAGCAAAGAGGCCACCACCGGGGAGCTGTTTTTT	CASSKEATTGELFF
TRBJ1-1	NA	15	once	TRBV9	TGTGCCAGCAGCGTCCTCGGGACGGCGAACACTGAAGCTTTCTTT	CASSVLGTANTEAFF
TRBJ2-2	NA	14	NA	TRBV11-3	TGTGCCAGCAGCCGGTGGGGGGAGAGCGGGGAGCTGTTTTTT	CASSRWGESGELFF
TRBJ2-3	NA	17	NA	TRBV7-9	TGTGCCAGCAGCTTATACCCCTACAGGGTTAGCACAGATACGCAGTATTTT	CASSLYPYRVSTDTQYF
TRBJ1-5	TRBD1	15	once	TRBV6-6	TGTGCCAGCAGTAAGAAGCGGGACAGAGATCAGCCCCAGCATTTT	CASSKKRDRDQPQHF
TRBJ2-3	TRBD2	17	NA	TRBV9	TGTGCCAGCAGCCATGGACTAGCGGGGGGGCAGACAGATACGCAGTATTTT	CASSHGLAGGQTDTQYF
TRBJ1-1	NA	11	NA	TRBV7-8	TGTGCCAGCAGCTTAGGGGTGGGAGCTTTCTTT	CASSLGVGAFF
TRBJ1-2	NA	13	NA	TRBV19	TGTGCCAGTAGTATCCGGGCCCTCTATGGCTACACCTTC	CASSIRALYGYTF
TRBJ2-7	NA	13	few	TRBV6-7	TGTGCCAGCGGATGGGACCAATCCTACGAGCAGTACTTC	CASGWDQSYEQYF
TRBJ1-3	TRBD1	15	NA	TRBV28	TGTGCCAGCAGTTTCAGGGGGGGCTCTGGAAACACCATATATTTT	CASSFRGGSGNTIYF
TRBJ1-1	NA	14	NA	TRBV7-2	TGTGCCAGCAGCTTAGGACAGCCAAACACTGAAGCTTTCTTT	CASSLGQPNTEAFF
TRBJ1-1	TRBD1	14	NA	TRBV5-1	TGCGCCAGCAGCTTGGGGAGACAGGGGACTGAAGCTTTCTTT	CASSLGRQGTEAFF
TRBJ1-2	NA	12	few	TRBV6-5	TGTGCCAGCAGCAGCACTCGGCGGGGCTACACCTTC	CASSSTRRGYTF
TRBJ1-2	NA	14	NA	TRBV9	TGTGCCAGCTCGAAGGAACAGGGTGACTATGGCTACACCTTC	CASSKEQGDYGYTF